These T cell receptor beta chains were read from a single sample in a study of blood T cell repertoires in COVID-19. TCRdb's copy holds only in-frame clones and misses some; the assay was immunoSEQ multiplex PCR. The table has under 250,000 clones, roughly four fifths seen once. The sample consisted of peripheral blood. The receptor set was obtained from a woman in her 40s with acute or convalescent COVID-19. The CDR3 runs from the conserved cysteine through the conserved F or W. A D gene is named only where the DNA matches it firmly. Size is stated for part of the rows, as once, few or many counts, or as a class when the clone is expanded.

clone size,V gene,D gene,J gene,CDR3 DNA,CDR3 protein
-,TRBV2,TRBD2,TRBJ2-1,TGTGCCAGCACCAGCGGGGTCTCCTACAATGAGCAGTTCTTC,CASTSGVSYNEQFF
-,TRBV19,TRBD1,TRBJ1-3,TGTGCCAGTAGTAGGGACAGGGGAACTGGAAACACCATATATTTT,CASSRDRGTGNTIYF
-,TRBV9,TRBD2,TRBJ2-7,TGTGCCAGCAGCGTAGCCACTAGCGGGAGTGAGCAGTACTTC,CASSVATSGSEQYF
few,TRBV24-1,TRBD1,TRBJ2-7,TGTGCCACCAGTGATTCCGGGACAGCCTACGAGCAGTACTTC,CATSDSGTAYEQYF
-,TRBV9,-,TRBJ2-7,TGTGCCAGCAGCCCCGGGGGTAGCGAGTACGAGCAGTACTTC,CASSPGGSEYEQYF
few,TRBV5-1,-,TRBJ2-1,TGCGCCAGCAGCCTACCGAGAGATGAGCAGTTCTTC,CASSLPRDEQFF
few,TRBV3-1/TRBV3-2,TRBD2,TRBJ2-1,TGTGCCAGCAGCCAAACCGCCCGGGGGGACGCGATCAATGAGCAGTTCTTC,CASSQTARGDAINEQFF
-,TRBV10-3,-,TRBJ2-3,TGTGCCATCAGTGATTATAGTGGAGATACGCAGTATTTT,CAISDYSGDTQYF
-,TRBV5-1,TRBD1,TRBJ1-2,TGCGCCAGCAGCTTGGCGGGACAGAACTATGGCTACACCTTC,CASSLAGQNYGYTF
-,TRBV6-5,TRBD1,TRBJ1-2,TGTGCCAGCACTACGAGAGGGGGCGGTGGCTACACCTTC,CASTTRGGGGYTF
-,TRBV21-1,-,TRBJ2-7,TGTGCCAGCAGCTCCGGGACAGTTAGCGAGCAGTACTTC,CASSSGTVSEQYF
few,TRBV7-6,TRBD2,TRBJ2-2,TGTGCCAGCGGTCTGCCACTAGCGGGAGACGCGAACACCGGGGAGCTGTTTTTT,CASGLPLAGDANTGELFF
-,TRBV4-1,TRBD2,TRBJ2-2,TGCGCCAGCAGCCAAGTGGGGAGAGGGCGGGAGAGGAACGGGGAGCTGTTTTTT,CASSQVGRGRERNGELFF
-,TRBV12-5,-,TRBJ1-5,TGTGCTAGTGGTTTGGTAGTTTCAGGGCTTCAGCCCCAGCATTTT,CASGLVVSGLQPQHF
-,TRBV5-4,TRBD2,TRBJ2-4,TGTGCCCGCAGCTTGGGCTTAGCGGGGGGGCGGGACATTCAGTACTTC,CARSLGLAGGRDIQYF
few,TRBV5-6,TRBD2,TRBJ2-5,TGTGCCAGCAGCTTGTTGAACAGGCCTCCCGCGGGGGGGACCCAGTACTTC,CASSLLNRPPAGGTQYF
-,TRBV7-7,-,TRBJ2-2,TGTGCCAGCAGCTTAGGCGGGACGCCCGCCGGGGAGCTGTTTTTT,CASSLGGTPAGELFF
-,TRBV20-1,TRBD1,TRBJ1-1,TGCAGTGCTAACGGACAGGGAAAAGCTTTCTTT,CSANGQGKAFF